These 16 T cell receptor beta chains were all obtained from the same sample, sequenced in a study of blood T cell repertoires in COVID-19. The repertoire was sequenced with immunoSEQ multiplex PCR; TCRdb's copy has only in-frame clones and lacks some. This table holds about 210,000 clones, 85% to 90% found once. The source material was peripheral blood. The source is a man younger than 35 with active or convalescent COVID-19.

The V and J genes are TRBV10-3 and TRBJ2-1; TRBD1 matches 7 bases. There are 14 residues in the CDR3. V was clipped by 6 bases and J by 7 bases; unmatched bases: 9. Looked up from germline, CDR1 is ENHRY and CDR2 is SYGVKD. CDR3 DNA: TGTGCCATCAGAACCGACAGGGCTCAAAATGAGCAGTTCTTC. Its protein product is CAIRTDRAQNEQFF.

The gene calls are TRBV7-8 and TRBJ2-7; 8 bases line up with TRBD2. CDR1 and CDR2 from the germline V gene are SGHVS and FQNEAQ. This CDR3 region has 17 residues. With 1 base clipped from V and 5 bases from J, the junction kept 13 bases outside the gene matches. CDR3 DNA: TGTGCCAGCAGCTTAGTCCCGGGACTAGAAGTTATCGACGAGCAGTACTTC. The encoded protein is CASSLVPGLEVIDEQYF.

The chain links TRBV10-2 to TRBJ2-2, with D unclear. Germline values: CDR1 WSHSY, CDR2 SAAADI. CDR3 length: 13 amino acids. The V and J ends lost 4 bases and 1 base respectively, with 4 bases between them. The CDR3, as DNA: TGCGCCAGCAGTGCGGTGAACACCGGGGAGCTGTTTTTT. Residues: CASSAVNTGELFF.

This chain uses TRBV3-1 (or the pseudogene TRBV3-2) with TRBJ1-2; TRBD1 matches at 7 bases. The germline gives CDR1 LGHDT, CDR2 YNNKEL (reference sequence). V shed 5 bases and J 1 base; nucleotides not matched to a gene: 4. The CDR3 has 14 residues. For the CDR3, the DNA is TGTGCCAGCAGCAAACAGGGGATTAACTATGGCTACACCTTC. Translated: CASSKQGINYGYTF.

The chain joins TRBV7-9 to TRBJ1-4, with 9 bases fitting TRBD1. CDR1 SEHNR and CDR2 FQNEAQ come from the germline V gene (reference sequence). V dropped 2 bases and J dropped 8; count of bases not matched to a gene: 6. The CDR3 runs 15 residues. CDR3 amino acids: CASSLLDRGGEKLFF. The CDR3 DNA reads TGTGCCAGCAGCTTATTGGACAGGGGAGGAGAAAAACTGTTTTTT. Looking up the rest from reference TRBV7-9 and TRBJ1-4 gives the full variable domain: DTGVSQNPRHKITKRGQNVTFRCDPISEHNRLYWYRQTLGQGPEFLTYFQNEAQLEKSRLLSDRFSAERPKGSFSTLEIQRTEQGDSAMYLCASSLLDRGGEKLFFGSGTQLSVL.

This chain joins TRBV6-1 and TRBJ2-3, with 9 bases matching TRBD1. Per germline, CDR1 MNHNS and CDR2 SASEGT. V shed 4 bases and J 1 base; nucleotides not matched to a gene: 6. The CDR3 contains 16 residues. CDR3 sequence reads: CASSANRGLGTDTQYF. The CDR3 region has the DNA TGTGCCAGCAGTGCTAACAGGGGGCTTGGCACAGATACGCAGTATTTT.

The chain uses TRBV19 and TRBJ2-3, with 7 positions matching TRBD2. The germline V gene has CDR1 LNHDA and CDR2 SQIVND (reference sequence). CDR3 size: 15 residues. The J segment lost 4 bases and the V segment lost 7 bases, leaving 11 bases of the junction unmatched. CDR3 DNA sequence: TGTGCCAGTACCCTCCGGGCGGGAGTTGCAGATACGCAGTATTTT. Translation: CASTLRAGVADTQYF.

The genes are TRBV5-1 and TRBJ2-7; 7 bases are shared with TRBD1. The CDR3 has 16 residues. V lost 3 bases to trimming and J lost 3 bases; unmatched junction nucleotides: 12. The V gene's germline CDR1 is SGHRS and CDR2 YFSETQ. This chain's CDR3 is CASSSWSRDRNYEQYF. The CDR3 DNA is TGCGCCAGCAGCTCCTGGTCGAGGGACAGAAACTACGAGCAGTACTTC.

The gene calls are TRBV3-1 (or the pseudogene TRBV3-2) and TRBJ1-2, with D hard to call. The V end lost 4 bases, the J end lost 1 base, and 10 bases lay between the germline ends. This CDR3 comprises 14 residues. The germline V gene encodes CDR1 LGHDT and CDR2 YNNKEL (reference sequence). DNA for the CDR3: TGTGCCAGCAGCCCCTCCCGGGATAACTATGGCTACACCTTC. Its protein product is CASSPSRDNYGYTF.

This clone was found a few times. The chain carries TRBV3-1 (or the pseudogene TRBV3-2) and TRBJ2-2, with D possibly TRBD2 on 7 matching bases. Trimming pared 1 base from V and 5 bases from J, leaving 17 bases between. Germline V CDR1 and CDR2: LGHDT, YNNKEL (reference sequence). This CDR3 has 17 residues. CDR3 amino acids: CASSQVLAGAETGELFF. For the CDR3, the DNA is TGTGCCAGCAGCCAAGTCTTGGCGGGGGCGGAAACCGGGGAGCTGTTTTTT.

The CDR3 region is CASGLVVGVILEKLFF. Here the CDR3 DNA reads TGTGCTAGTGGTTTGGTAGTCGGGGTTATTTTGGAAAAACTGTTTTTT. The chain has TRBV12-5 and TRBJ1-4; unclear D gene. Trimming removed 0 bases from V and 8 bases from J, with 16 bases in between. This CDR3 comprises 16 residues. In germline, CDR1 is LGHNT, CDR2 FRNRAP.

This rearrangement joins TRBV4-3 to TRBJ2-4; 8 nucleotides align to TRBD2. The germline V gene has CDR1 LGHNA and CDR2 YSLEER. V was clipped by 1 base and J by 5 bases; unmatched bases: 7. CDR3 length equals 16 residues. The CDR3 region is CASSQVVGRAQNIQYF. The CDR3 DNA follows: TGCGCCAGCAGCCAAGTCGTCGGGAGGGCCCAAAACATTCAGTACTTC.

This chain uses TRBV29-1 with TRBJ2-3, with 9 nucleotides matching TRBD1. The CDR3 extends over 15 amino acids. The junction had 8 bases not matched to a gene; V was cut back by 6 bases and J by 1 base. CDR1 is SQVTM and CDR2 is ANQGSEA in the germline V gene. CDR3 in amino acids: CSVALQGAGTDTQYF. The CDR3 region has the DNA TGCAGCGTAGCCCTACAGGGGGCGGGCACAGATACGCAGTATTTT.

The J gene is TRBJ1-4, the V gene TRBV6-5; 7 bases align to TRBD1. The CDR3 length is 15 residues. Germline CDR1 MNHEY, CDR2 SVGAGI. Unmatched junction bases numbered 16, after V lost 10 bases and J lost 8 bases. The CDR3: CATQPLDRVDEKLFF. As DNA, the CDR3 is TGTGCCACACAACCCCTTGACAGGGTGGACGAAAAACTGTTTTTT.

V usage is TRBV11-1 and J usage is TRBJ2-5, with TRBD2 as a possible D gene (5 bases). Trimming removed 5 bases from V and 3 bases from J, with 13 bases in between. The germline V gene encodes CDR1 SGHAT and CDR2 FQDESV (reference sequence). The CDR3 runs 14 residues. The CDR3 loop is CASSPRWEKETQYF. The CDR3 DNA sequence: TGTGCCAGCAGCCCGCGATGGGAGAAAGAGACCCAGTACTTC.

This rearrangement joins TRBV19 to TRBJ2-4; TRBD2 matches at 11 bases. CDR3 length: 18 amino acids. The V segment lost 3 bases and the J segment 1 base; nucleotides outside the gene matches: 8. The germline CDR1 and CDR2 sequences are LNHDA and SQIVND (reference sequence). CDR3 loop: CASSIDSGGASAKNIQYF. The DNA of the CDR3 is TGTGCCAGTAGTATTGATAGCGGGGGGGCCTCGGCCAAAAACATTCAGTACTTC.